What follows is one TCR beta chain and its context. Its antigen is not known. TCRdb re-analysed the 5' RACE reads in MiXCR, keeping a single row per CDR3 protein. The sample lists approximately 400,000 distinct CDR3 sequences, roughly a sixth seen once, with 0.85% to 1.3% in the top ten. The sample originates from a study of CD8 T cells in ankylosing spondylitis. Study findings and constraints: There were earlier reports of some motif variants in reactive arthritis synovial fluid and blood. Characteristic, it appeared, of ankylosing spondylitis blood was a TCR beta motif of fewer than 10 highly homologous variants.

The CDR3 is 13 residues long. Per the germline V gene, CDR1 is DFQATT and CDR2 is SNEGSKA (reference sequence). V lost 5 bases and J 1 base, leaving 12 bases between the germline ends. The clonotype originates from a male donor with ankylosing spondylitis. Material: blood, either unsorted or a sorted T cell fraction (not recorded which). The chain links TRBV20-1 to TRBJ2-7; D may be TRBD2 (5 bases). The CDR3 nucleotides are TGCAGTGCTGGTCCGAGCGGATCCTACGAGCAGTACTTC. It codes for CSAGPSGSYEQYF.